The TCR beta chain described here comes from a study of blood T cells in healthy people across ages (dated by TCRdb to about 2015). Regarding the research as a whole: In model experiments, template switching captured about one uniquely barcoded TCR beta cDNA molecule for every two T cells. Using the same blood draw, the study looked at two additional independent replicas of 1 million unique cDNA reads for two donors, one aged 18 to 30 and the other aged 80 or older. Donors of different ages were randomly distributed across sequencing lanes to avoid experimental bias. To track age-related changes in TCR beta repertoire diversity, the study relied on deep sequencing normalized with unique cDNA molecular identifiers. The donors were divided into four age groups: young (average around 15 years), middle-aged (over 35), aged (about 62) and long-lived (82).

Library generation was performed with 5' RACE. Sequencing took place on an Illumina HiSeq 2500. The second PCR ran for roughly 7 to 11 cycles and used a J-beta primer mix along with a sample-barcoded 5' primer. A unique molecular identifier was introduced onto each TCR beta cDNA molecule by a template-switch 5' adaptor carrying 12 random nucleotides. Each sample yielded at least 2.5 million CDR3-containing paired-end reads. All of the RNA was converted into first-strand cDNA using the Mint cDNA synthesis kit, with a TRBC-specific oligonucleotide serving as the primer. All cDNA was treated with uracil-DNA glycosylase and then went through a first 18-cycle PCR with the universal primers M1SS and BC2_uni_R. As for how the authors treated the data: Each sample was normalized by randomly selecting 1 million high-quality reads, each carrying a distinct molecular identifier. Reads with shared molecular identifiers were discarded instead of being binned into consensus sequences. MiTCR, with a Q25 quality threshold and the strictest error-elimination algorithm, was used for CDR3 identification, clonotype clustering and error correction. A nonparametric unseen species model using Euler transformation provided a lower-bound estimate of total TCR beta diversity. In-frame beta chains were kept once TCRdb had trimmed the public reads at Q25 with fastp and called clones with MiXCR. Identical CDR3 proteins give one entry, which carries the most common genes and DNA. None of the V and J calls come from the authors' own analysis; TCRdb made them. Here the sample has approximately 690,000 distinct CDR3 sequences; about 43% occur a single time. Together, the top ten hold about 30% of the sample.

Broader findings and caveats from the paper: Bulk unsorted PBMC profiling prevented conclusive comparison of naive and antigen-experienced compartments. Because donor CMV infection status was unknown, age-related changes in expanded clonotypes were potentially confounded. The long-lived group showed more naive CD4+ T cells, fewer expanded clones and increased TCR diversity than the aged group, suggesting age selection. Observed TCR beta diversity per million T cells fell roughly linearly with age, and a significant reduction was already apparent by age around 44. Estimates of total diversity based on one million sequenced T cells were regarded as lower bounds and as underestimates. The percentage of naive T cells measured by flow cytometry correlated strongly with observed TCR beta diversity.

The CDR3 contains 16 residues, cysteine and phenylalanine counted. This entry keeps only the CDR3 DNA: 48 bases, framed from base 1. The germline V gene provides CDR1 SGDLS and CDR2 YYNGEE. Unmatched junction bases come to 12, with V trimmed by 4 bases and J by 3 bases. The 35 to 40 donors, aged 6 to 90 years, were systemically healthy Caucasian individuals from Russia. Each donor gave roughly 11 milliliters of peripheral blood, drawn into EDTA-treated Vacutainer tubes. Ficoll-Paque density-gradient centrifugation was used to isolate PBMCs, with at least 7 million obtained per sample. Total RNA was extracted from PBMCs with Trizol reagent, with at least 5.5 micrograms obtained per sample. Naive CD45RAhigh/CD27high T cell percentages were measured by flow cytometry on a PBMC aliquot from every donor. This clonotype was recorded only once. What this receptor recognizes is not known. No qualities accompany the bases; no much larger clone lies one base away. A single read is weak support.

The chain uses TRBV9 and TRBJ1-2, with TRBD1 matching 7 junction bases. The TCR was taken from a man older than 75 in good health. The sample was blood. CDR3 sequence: CASSQTGTELDYGYTF. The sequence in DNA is TGTGCCAGCAGCCAAACCGGGACAGAACTTGACTATGGCTACACCTTC. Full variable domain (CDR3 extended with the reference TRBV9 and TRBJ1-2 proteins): DSGVTQTPKHLITATGQRVTLRCSPRSGDLSVYWYQQSLDQGLQFLIQYYNGEERAKGNILERFSAQQFPDLHSELNLSSLELGDSALYFCASSQTGTELDYGYTFGSGTRLTVV.